This TCR beta chain was profiled in a study of human T cells and chemical hapten exposure. Study outcomes and limitations: Patch test score was positively correlated with the counts of TCRs that had expanded at PT1.

In its sample, this clonotype was seen many times. Its antigen remains unknown. No DNA is shown, since the ends of the CDR3 on it are uncertain; the CDR3 is the one TCRdb lists. Within the library, unique molecular identifiers were attached to each individual cDNA molecule. Original processing notes: With a range of about 20,000 to 700,000, the median per sample was around 97,000 TCRs. TCRdb re-called the RACE reads with MiXCR, one entry per CDR3 protein. TCRdb, not the authors, supplied the V and J calls. Found here are around 33,000 distinct CDR3 sequences, roughly 12% of them singletons; the top ten hold 1.9%. Regarding time point: pre-sensitization, week 0. Treatment defined: therapeutic diphenylcyclopropenone sensitization with weekly scalp DPC. Blood, whole and unfractionated, served as the source for total RNA extraction. Patches went on only after blood had been drawn each time. The TCR comes from a woman aged 40 to 50 with alopecia areata. Some clones in this sample may be carry-over from other donors' samples. The input for sequencing was whole blood, taken in connection with sensitization to the hapten diphenylcyclopropenone (DPC).

This CDR3 is CARTPPEQGAKIRSIF. This chain joins TRBV21-1 and TRBJ2-3; the D call TRBD1 from the table was never checked on the DNA. TRBV21-1 is described as a pseudogene. The CDR3 numbers 16 amino acids, ends counted.